This T cell receptor beta chain was obtained from a study of blood T cells in healthy people across ages. About the research overall: Per every two T cells, about one barcoded beta molecule was captured by template switching. Study results and limitations: TCR beta diversity per million T cells fell roughly linearly with age.

A second roughly 6 to 12 cycle PCR used barcoded and J-beta primers. Researchers report that a template-switch adaptor with 12 random nucleotides tagged each cDNA molecule. TCRdb re-called the 5' RACE reads through MiXCR, storing one row per CDR3 protein. The sample holds 1.2 million to 1.5 million distinct CDR3 sequences, around 55% seen once. Germline V gives CDR1 MNHNS, CDR2 SASEGT. The CDR3 has 20 residues. V was trimmed by 2 bases and J by 7 bases, leaving 30 bases between them. Each sample gave at least 6 million isolated PBMCs. With regard to this clonotype: The antigen is undetermined.

The rearrangement uses TRBV6-1 and TRBJ2-1, with D tentatively TRBD2 (7 bases). The receptor's source is a man between 18 and 29 years old in good health. Sequences were obtained from blood. The CDR3: CASSEMRGGGLAVRRNEQFF. CDR3 DNA sequence: TGTGCCAGCAGTGAAATGAGGGGGGGAGGCCTAGCGGTCAGAAGGAATGAGCAGTTCTTC.